This T cell receptor (beta chain) was recorded in a study of blood T cell repertoires in COVID-19. Study at large: COVID-19 samples collected from the United States, Italy and Spain covered acute and convalescent phases. The cDNA or gDNA used as material had been derived from T cells, B-cell-depleted T cells, or PBMCs.

Seattle cases were enrolled at active infection and followed longitudinally. V lost 3 bases and J lost 0; bases outside the gene matches: 7. Germline V gene data show CDR1 as SGHVS and CDR2 as FQNEAQ. The CDR3 is 16 residues long. TCRdb keeps only in-frame clones here, not all; method: immunoSEQ multiplex PCR. The sample includes approximately 440,000 clones, approximately 88% seen only once; the top ten take approximately 12%. The sequence derives from a woman aged 45-60 years with COVID-19, enrolled during active disease. The chain joins TRBV7-8 to TRBJ1-2; 7 nucleotides agree with TRBD1. Sequencing used peripheral blood. This chain's CDR3 is CASSFLRDRPNYGYTF. CDR3 in DNA: TGTGCCAGCAGCTTTCTACGGGACAGACCTAACTATGGCTACACCTTC.